The source of this T cell receptor beta chain is a study of T cell responses to AZD1222 COVID-19 vaccine. Study findings and constraints: Donors were largely white British and mainly female; clonal diversity was possibly underestimated.

A note on this clone: Its antigen is not known.

Clones were read by immunoSEQ multiplex PCR, and TCRdb kept only the in-frame ones, dropping some. Among about 150,000 clones, approximately 90% were seen once, and the ten largest hold roughly 1.7%. The CDR3 is 15 amino acids. Germline V gene data show CDR1 as SNHLY and CDR2 as FYNNEI. V was cut by 6 bases and J by 7 bases, with 16 bases left in between. The material sequenced was peripheral blood, taken on day 0 of AZD1222 vaccination. V is TRBV2 and J is TRBJ1-6; unclear D gene. This TCR was sampled from an adult in good health. The CDR3 region is CASRVDSGSNSPLHF. CDR3 coding DNA: TGTGCCAGCAGGGTGGATTCGGGATCGAATTCACCCCTCCACTTT.